A single sample gave rise to the 15 T cell receptor beta chains below, sequenced in a study of metastatic and nonmetastatic thyroid tumors. Using MiXCR, TCRdb re-called clones from the PCR reads. The sample includes 72,000 or so clones, roughly 18% of them seen just once. Treatment of any kind had been given to no patient before thyroid surgery. Input material: blood. These TCRs come from a female donor with papillary thyroid cancer or a benign thyroid nodule (not recorded which). Some clones in this sample may be carry-over from other donors' samples.

This clone has at least ten counts. CDR3 region: CASSLDWSREWSSYEQYF. In DNA form, the CDR3 reads TGTGCCAGCAGCTTAGATTGGAGCAGGGAGTGGAGCTCCTACGAGCAGTACTTC. The chain joins TRBV11-2 to TRBJ2-7; D possibly matches TRBD1 or TRBD2 (5 bases each). V lost 0 bases, J lost 0 bases, and 18 bases lay in between. This CDR3 comprises 18 residues. CDR1 and CDR2 (germline): SGHAT, FQNNGV. Based on the CDR3 plus reference TRBV11-2 and TRBJ2-7, the full variable domain is EAGVAQSPRYKIIEKRQSVAFWCNPISGHATLYWYQQILGQGPKLLIQFQNNGVVDDSQLPKDRFSAERLKGVDSTLKIQPAKLEDSAVYLCASSLDWSREWSSYEQYFGPGTRLTVT.

This clone came up a few times. This likely comes from a read error, as the CDR3 has no conserved phenylalanine or tryptophan at its end. No DNA is shown, since the ends of the CDR3 on it are uncertain; the CDR3 is the one TCRdb lists. V and J are TRBV19 and TRBJ2-1. The CDR3 has 12 amino acids, counting both end residues. Looked up from germline, CDR1 is LNHDA and CDR2 is SQIVND (reference sequence). The CDR3 loop reads CASTTDYNEQFL.

The table lists this clone with many counts. The V and J genes are TRBV19 and TRBJ1-1; perhaps TRBD1 as D (6 bases). The CDR3 loop spans 13 amino acids. Germline V gene sequence: CDR1 LNHDA, CDR2 SQIVND (reference sequence). Trimming took off 4 bases at V and 1 base at J, with 7 bases between the two ends. This CDR3 is CASSTGQNTEAFF. DNA of the CDR3: TGTGCCAGTAGTACGGGACAGAACACTGAAGCTTTCTTT.

This clone was counted many times. V is TRBV12-3 or TRBV12-4 and J is TRBJ1-5; D is perhaps TRBD1 (5 bases). CDR3 length equals 13 residues. V lost 8 bases, J lost 0 bases, and 8 bases lay in between. DNA for the CDR3: TGTGCCAGCGGGGGATATAGCAATCAGCCCCAGCATTTT. It codes for CASGGYSNQPQHF.

This clone came up a few times. CDR3 sequence (DNA): TGTGCCAGCAGTCTAGCGGGAGTCGACACCGGGGAGCTGTTTTTT. Encoded protein: CASSLAGVDTGELFF. This chain connects TRBV28 to TRBJ2-2; 10 nucleotides match TRBD2. The length of the CDR3 is 15 residues. V dropped 5 bases and J dropped 3; count of bases not matched to a gene: 3. Germline V gene data show CDR1 as MDHEN and CDR2 as SYDVKM.

The rearrangement uses TRBV5-6 and TRBJ2-7, with 7 bases lining up with TRBD1. Germline lookup yields CDR1 SGHDT and CDR2 YYEEEE. J was trimmed by 3 bases and V by 5 bases; bases with no gene match: 8. The CDR3 runs 14 residues. The DNA of the CDR3 is TGTGCCAGCAGGGGGTGGACAGGCAACTACGAGCAGTACGTC. Translated: CASRGWTGNYEQYV.

This clone has ten or more counts. The V call is TRBV30, the J call TRBJ1-4; no clear D gene. V dropped 3 bases and J dropped 3 bases, with 14 bases sitting between them. In germline, CDR1 is GTSNPN, CDR2 SVGIG (reference sequence). The CDR3 has 15 residues. Written as DNA, the CDR3 is TGTGCCTGGAGACCCGAAGGGCGGGCTAATGAAAAACTGTTTTTT. Translated, it gives CAWRPEGRANEKLFF.

This clone was seen repeatedly, ten times or more. The chain joins TRBV18 to TRBJ1-1; D not certain. This CDR3 spans 14 amino acids. Per the germline V gene, CDR1 is KGHSH and CDR2 is LQKENI. Trimming took off 6 bases at V and 1 base at J, with 12 bases between the two ends. As DNA, the CDR3 is TGTGCCAGCTCGACCGTTGGAGGGAACACTGAAGCTTTCTTT. Translating gives CASSTVGGNTEAFF.

Ten or more counts support this clone. V usage is TRBV20-1 and J usage is TRBJ1-2; no clear D gene. CDR1 and CDR2 from the germline V gene are DFQATT and SNEGSKA (reference sequence). Trimming removed 6 bases from V and 10 bases from J, with 15 bases in between. This CDR3 contains 11 residues. The CDR3 protein is CSADRALDYTF. The CDR3 bases are TGCAGTGCGGATAGGGCGTTAGACTACACCTTC.

This clone was seen many times. The chain uses TRBV5-6 and TRBJ2-3; D not resolved. The CDR3 loop spans 16 amino acids. V lost 0 bases and J 0 bases, leaving 11 bases between the germline ends. Germline CDR1 reads SGHDT; CDR2 reads YYEEEE. The CDR3 bases are TGTGCCAGCAGCTTGGACCTCTCAGTTAGCACAGATACGCAGTATTTT. Protein: CASSLDLSVSTDTQYF.

V is TRBV14 and J is TRBJ2-1; D might be TRBD2 (5 bases). In germline, CDR1 is SGHDN, CDR2 FVKESK. Trimming took 5 bases from V and 7 from J, leaving 12 bases between them. The CDR3 is 13 residues long. Written as DNA, the CDR3 is TGTGCCAGCAGCAACGGACTCTATAATGAGCAGTTCTTC. It yields the protein CASSNGLYNEQFF.

There are many counts of this clone. This specimen includes other DNA sequences encoding the same CDR3. The chain combines TRBV27 with TRBJ2-4; D tentatively fits TRBD1 or TRBD2 (5 bases each). V lost 4 bases and J 6 bases, leaving 10 bases between the germline ends. This CDR3 spans 13 amino acids. CDR1 MNHEY and CDR2 SMNVEV come from the germline V gene (reference sequence). For the CDR3, the DNA is TGTGCCAGCAGTTACGGGGCGGGAAACATTCAGTACTTC. This translates into CASSYGAGNIQYF.

This clone was recorded a few times. This sequence joins TRBV4-2 and TRBJ2-1, with a weak D call TRBD2 (5 bases). CDR3 length equals 16 residues. Deletions cut 0 bases from V and 7 bases from J, with 16 bases between. Germline-derived CDR1 and CDR2 are LGHNA and YNFKEQ. CDR3 sequence (DNA): TGTGCCAGCAGCCAAGATCAAAGCGGTTATGGTAATGAGCAGTTCTTC. It codes for CASSQDQSGYGNEQFF.

This clone was counted many times. The V gene is TRBV5-1, the J gene TRBJ2-2; D is uncertain. The germline V gene has CDR1 SGHRS and CDR2 YFSETQ. CDR3 length: 14 residues. Deletions cut 0 bases from V and 1 base from J, with 4 bases between. CDR3 residues: CASSLGQNTGELFF. The CDR3, as DNA: TGCGCCAGCAGCTTGGGACAGAACACCGGGGAGCTGTTTTTT.

This clone showed up just once. V and J are TRBV20-1 and TRBJ2-7; 14 nucleotides align to TRBD2. The CDR3 is 17 residues long. Trimming cost V 4 bases and J 0 bases; bases outside gene matches: 8. Germline V CDR1 and CDR2: DFQATT, SNEGSKA (reference sequence). This CDR3 is CSAKGLAGGKFSYEQYF. The CDR3, as DNA: TGCAGTGCTAAAGGACTAGCGGGAGGCAAATTCTCCTACGAGCAGTACTTC.